The 26 T cell receptor beta chains below were found in one sample sequenced in a study of cytomegalovirus exposure and HLA in healthy donors. The PCR made use of 60 Vbeta and 13 Jbeta primers. Clones were sequenced by immunoSEQ multiplex PCR, and TCRdb holds only the in-frame ones, with some missing. The top ten clones hold 2.8% of a sample with some 140,000 clones, about 70% of them seen once. The sample consisted of PBMCs. These receptors all come from a man aged 18 to 30 in good health and CMV-seronegative.

The chain couples TRBV27 to TRBJ2-5, with 9 bases matching TRBD2. CDR1 MNHEY and CDR2 SMNVEV come from the germline V gene (reference sequence). Trimming took 5 bases from V and 2 from J; bases not matched to a gene: 3. This CDR3 spans 14 amino acids. The chain's CDR3 is CASSALAGQETQYF. The CDR3 coding sequence is TGTGCCAGCAGTGCGCTAGCGGGGCAAGAGACCCAGTACTTC.

The chain has TRBV10-3 and TRBJ1-2, with 8 bases that match TRBD1. J was trimmed by 4 bases and V by 3 bases; bases with no gene match: 4. The CDR3 spans 14 residues. Germline CDR1 ENHRY, CDR2 SYGVKD. The DNA for the CDR3 is TGTGCCATCAGTGAAACGACAGGGGCCTATGGCTACACCTTC. This sequence encodes CAISETTGAYGYTF.

V is TRBV5-1 and J is TRBJ2-3, with TRBD1 matching over 7 bases. V shed 4 bases, J shed 4 bases, and the junction held 18 bases outside the gene matches. Germline loops: CDR1 SGHRS, CDR2 YFSETQ. The CDR3 extends over 18 amino acids. The DNA of the CDR3 is TGCGCCAGCAGCGTGACGTTACAACCAGGGGGAAGGGCAGATACGCAGTATTTT. Encoded protein: CASSVTLQPGGRADTQYF.

The chain carries TRBV6-5 and TRBJ1-6, with D unresolved. Germline assignment: CDR1 MNHEY and CDR2 SVGAGI. The CDR3 consists of 13 residues. Trimming removed 8 bases from V and 4 bases from J, with 9 bases in between. CDR3 protein: CASGSPYNSPLHF. DNA of the CDR3: TGTGCCAGCGGGAGCCCGTATAATTCACCCCTCCACTTT.

V and J are TRBV14 and TRBJ1-4; D not resolved. Deletions cut 3 bases from V and 7 bases from J, with 15 bases between. CDR1 SGHDN and CDR2 FVKESK come from the germline V gene. The CDR3 covers 15 residues. The chain's CDR3 is CASSHRVEESEKLFF. DNA for the CDR3: TGTGCCAGCAGCCACCGCGTAGAGGAGAGTGAAAAACTGTTTTTT.

This clone was counted between two and nine times. The chain carries TRBV7-6 and TRBJ1-6, with D perhaps matching TRBD1 (6 bases). Germline V lookup: CDR1 SGHVS, CDR2 FNYEAQ. The CDR3 extends over 16 amino acids. Between the trimmed V and J ends, which lost 4 bases and 2 bases, there was a span of 12 bases. The CDR3 spells CASSSGTTTYNSPLHF. The DNA of the CDR3 is TGTGCCAGCAGCTCCGGGACAACAACCTATAATTCACCCCTCCACTTT.

V is TRBV7-9 and J is TRBJ1-1, with a tentative D call TRBD1 (6 bases). Per the germline V gene, CDR1 is SEHNR and CDR2 is FQNEAQ (reference sequence). This CDR3 contains 15 residues. The ends were cut back, 1 base at V and 0 bases at J, with 9 bases in the middle. This CDR3 reads CASSLEGGMNTEAFF. DNA of the CDR3: TGTGCCAGCAGCTTAGAGGGGGGGATGAACACTGAAGCTTTCTTT.

This clone was found a few times. V is TRBV12-5 and J is TRBJ2-5; 10 nucleotides agree with TRBD1. V lost 3 bases to trimming and J lost 5 bases; unmatched junction nucleotides: 12. CDR1 is LGHNT and CDR2 is FRNRAP in the germline V gene. There are 17 residues in the CDR3. CDR3 loop: CASGLGAGQGGWETQYF. CDR3 DNA sequence: TGTGCTAGTGGTTTAGGAGCCGGACAGGGGGGCTGGGAGACCCAGTACTTC.

The chain joins TRBV5-1 to TRBJ1-1, with unresolved D. Trimming removed 5 bases at V and 1 base at J, with 9 bases between. The CDR3 has 13 amino acids. Germline V gene lookup returns CDR1 SGHRS and CDR2 YFSETQ. CDR3 DNA: TGCGCCAGCAGACGAAACAGGAACACTGAAGCTTTCTTT. This gives the protein CASRRNRNTEAFF.

This clone was detected only once. This chain connects TRBV7-2 to TRBJ1-2; D possibly corresponds to TRBD1 (5 bases). V dropped 5 bases and J dropped 0 bases, with 13 bases sitting between them. The CDR3 runs to 15 residues. Per the germline V gene, CDR1 is SGHTA and CDR2 is FQGNSA. CDR3 sequence (DNA): TGTGCCAGCAGCCCCAGTGGGGGGGCTAACTATGGCTACACCTTC. This sequence encodes CASSPSGGANYGYTF.

The chain uses TRBV15 and TRBJ1-2; D perhaps matches TRBD1 (5 bases). Germline-derived CDR1 and CDR2 are LNHNV and YYDKDF (reference sequence). Trimming took off 3 bases at V and 1 base at J, with 9 bases between the two ends. This CDR3 is 14 amino acids long. The CDR3 reads CATSSYRSNYGYTF. DNA of the CDR3: TGTGCCACCAGCAGTTACAGGAGTAACTATGGCTACACCTTC.

This clone was recorded a few times. This sequence joins TRBV28 and TRBJ2-1; D remains ambiguous. Germline V lookup: CDR1 MDHEN, CDR2 SYDVKM. CDR3 length: 14 residues. V lost 6 bases and J lost 6, with 15 bases in between. The CDR3 DNA sequence: TGTGCCAGCAGCAATCCCCTGGCGGCCAATGAGCAGTTCTTC. Its translation: CASSNPLAANEQFF.

This clone was observed once. The J gene is TRBJ2-7, the V gene TRBV4-1; weak D call: TRBD1 (6 bases). V was clipped by 3 bases and J by 1 base, with 13 bases between them. Germline V gene lookup returns CDR1 MGHRA and CDR2 YSYEKL. There are 15 residues in the CDR3. CDR3: CASSQVQGGSYEQYV. DNA for the CDR3: TGCGCCAGCAGCCAGGTACAGGGTGGATCCTACGAGCAGTACGTC.

V usage is TRBV4-1 and J usage is TRBJ2-1, with TRBD2 matching over 9 bases. Trimming cost V 4 bases and J 6 bases; bases outside gene matches: 10. Germline V gives CDR1 MGHRA, CDR2 YSYEKL. This CDR3 region has 16 residues. CDR3 protein: CASSRGLARGGNEQFF. In nucleotides, the CDR3 is TGCGCCAGCAGCCGGGGACTAGCCCGGGGGGGCAATGAGCAGTTCTTC.

In this sample, this clone turned up a few times. This chain links TRBV9 with TRBJ1-6; unclear D gene. V lost 3 bases and J 5 bases, leaving 9 bases between the germline ends. CDR3 length: 14 amino acids. Germline-derived CDR1 and CDR2 are SGDLS and YYNGEE. This CDR3 reads CASSAGYDNSPLHF. In DNA, the CDR3 is TGTGCCAGCAGCGCGGGGTATGATAATTCACCCCTCCACTTT.

V usage is TRBV18 and J usage is TRBJ1-1; perhaps TRBD1 as D (5 bases). Trimming removed 10 bases at V and 1 base at J, with 13 bases between. The length of the CDR3 is 13 residues. Germline CDR1 reads KGHSH; CDR2 reads LQKENI. CDR3 residues: CATLLTGNTEAFF. Written as DNA, the CDR3 is TGTGCCACCCTCCTAACAGGGAACACTGAAGCTTTCTTT.

The gene calls are TRBV25-1 and TRBJ2-3; 8 positions match TRBD1. Germline V gene lookup returns CDR1 MGHDK and CDR2 SYGVNS. V trimming: 3 bases; J trimming: 1 base; junction bases outside the gene matches: 0. This CDR3 spans 14 amino acids. The CDR3 DNA reads TGTGCCAGCAGTGAGACAGGGGGCACAGATACGCAGTATTTT. It is translated as CASSETGGTDTQYF.

The V and J genes are TRBV7-2 and TRBJ2-5; TRBD1 is a possible D gene (5 bases). Germline CDR1 is SGHTA and CDR2 is FQGNSA. The CDR3 contains 16 residues. The ends were cut back, 4 bases at V and 2 bases at J, with 17 bases in the middle. The CDR3 DNA reads as TGTGCCAGCAGCTCCTACTGGACATTGCTTCAAGAGACCCAGTACTTC. The encoded protein is CASSSYWTLLQETQYF.

The chain recombines TRBV2 with TRBJ2-3, with 11 positions matching TRBD2. Germline lookup yields CDR1 SNHLY and CDR2 FYNNEI. Unmatched junction bases numbered 9, after V lost 6 bases and J lost 4 bases. CDR3 length: 16 amino acids. CDR3 loop: CASRAGTSGIADTQYF. CDR3 bases: TGTGCCAGCAGAGCCGGGACTAGCGGAATTGCAGATACGCAGTATTTT.

This chain joins TRBV7-2 and TRBJ1-1; no reliable D call. The CDR3 has 17 residues. Germline V CDR1 and CDR2: SGHTA, FQGNSA. Trimming took 1 base from V and 0 from J, leaving 15 bases between them. This CDR3 is CASSLVPTWALNTEAFF. The CDR3 DNA follows: TGTGCCAGCAGCTTAGTGCCCACTTGGGCGTTGAACACTGAAGCTTTCTTT.

V gene TRBV7-2 combines with J gene TRBJ1-6; 7 nucleotides line up with TRBD1. The V and J ends lost 3 bases and 7 bases, in that order; junction bases with no gene match: 3. The CDR3 loop spans 14 amino acids. CDR1 is SGHTA and CDR2 is FQGNSA in the germline V gene. The CDR3 spells CASSFGTANSPLHF. The CDR3 DNA reads as TGTGCCAGCAGCTTCGGGACAGCCAATTCACCCCTCCACTTT.

The V and J genes are TRBV6-4 and TRBJ1-1; 10 nucleotides agree with TRBD1. V shed 6 bases and J 2 bases; nucleotides not matched to a gene: 9. Germline assignment: CDR1 MRHNA and CDR2 SNTAGT. The CDR3 covers 16 residues. CDR3 region: CASRAGTGVLNTEAFF. The CDR3 nucleotides are TGTGCCAGCAGGGCCGGGACAGGGGTGCTAAACACTGAAGCTTTCTTT.

Only a few counts were recorded for this clone. The rearrangement uses TRBV10-2 and TRBJ1-2; possibly TRBD1 for D (5 bases). The V and J ends lost 8 bases and 5 bases respectively, with 12 bases between them. The CDR3 consists of 12 residues. Germline V gene sequence: CDR1 WSHSY, CDR2 SAAADI. The CDR3 reads CASRAGRYGYTF. CDR3 coding DNA: TGCGCCAGCCGAGCGGGACGGTATGGCTACACCTTC.

Only one count was recorded for this clone. This chain joins TRBV7-6 and TRBJ1-1; TRBD1 aligns across 8 bases. The CDR3 consists of 15 residues. Germline lookup yields CDR1 SGHVS and CDR2 FNYEAQ. V shed 4 bases and J 1 base; nucleotides not matched to a gene: 5. CDR3 region: CASSSMQGANTEAFF. The CDR3 DNA is TGTGCCAGCAGCTCCATGCAGGGGGCGAACACTGAAGCTTTCTTT.

This chain uses TRBV27 with TRBJ2-5; 8 nucleotides line up with TRBD1. Germline V gene data show CDR1 as MNHEY and CDR2 as SMNVEV (reference sequence). CDR3 length equals 12 residues. The V segment lost 8 bases and the J segment 1 base; nucleotides outside the gene matches: 0. CDR3 nucleotides: TGTGCCAGCGGGACAGGCCAAGAGACCCAGTACTTC. Encoded protein: CASGTGQETQYF.

The chain joins TRBV27 to TRBJ2-3; D is perhaps TRBD1 (5 bases). V lost 5 bases and J 5 bases, leaving 11 bases between the germline ends. CDR1 MNHEY and CDR2 SMNVEV come from the germline V gene (reference sequence). This CDR3 region has 13 residues. The CDR3 here is CASSIPGLDTQYF. DNA of the CDR3: TGTGCCAGCAGTATCCCAGGGTTAGATACGCAGTATTTT.